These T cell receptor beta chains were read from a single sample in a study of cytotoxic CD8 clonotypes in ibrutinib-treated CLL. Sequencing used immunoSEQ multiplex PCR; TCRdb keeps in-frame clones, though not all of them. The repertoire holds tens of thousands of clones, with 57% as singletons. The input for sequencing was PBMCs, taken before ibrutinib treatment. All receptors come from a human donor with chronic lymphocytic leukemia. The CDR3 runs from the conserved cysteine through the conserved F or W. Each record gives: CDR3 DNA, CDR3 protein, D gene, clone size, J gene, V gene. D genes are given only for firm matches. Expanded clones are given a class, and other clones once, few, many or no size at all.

TGCGCCAGCAGTGAGTCGGTACCCAGCACAAGAGGGACCCAGTACTTC	CASSESVPSTRGTQYF	.	.	TRBJ2-5	TRBV10-2
TGCGCCAGCAGCCCGGGACGGGTCTACGAGCAGTACTTC	CASSPGRVYEQYF	.	once	TRBJ2-7	TRBV4-1
TGTGCAAGTAGGGGCGAGGTACCGCGGGGCAATCAGCCCCAGCATTTT	CASRGEVPRGNQPQHF	.	.	TRBJ1-5	TRBV12-2
TGCAGCGCGACTGAGTACACAGATACGCAGTATTTT	CSATEYTDTQYF	.	.	TRBJ2-3	TRBV29-1
TGTGCCAGCAGCTTATTATCAGGGGTGAACACCGGGGAGCTGTTTTTT	CASSLLSGVNTGELFF	.	.	TRBJ2-2	TRBV7-8
TGTGCCAGCAGCTTATCTTCTAGCGGAGGGGGGAATTACAATGAGCAGTTCTTC	CASSLSSSGGGNYNEQFF	.	few	TRBJ2-1	TRBV7-2
TGCAGCGTACAGGGGGCCAAAAACATTCAGTACTTC	CSVQGAKNIQYF	TRBD1	.	TRBJ2-4	TRBV29-1
TGCGCCAGCAGCTTGAACAGGGGGACACAAGAGACCCAGTACTTC	CASSLNRGTQETQYF	TRBD1	.	TRBJ2-5	TRBV5-1
TGCAGCGTTGAGAGGGGAACCGGGACAGGGGGCTTGGACTATGGCTACACCTTC	CSVERGTGTGGLDYGYTF	TRBD1	.	TRBJ1-2	TRBV29-1
TGTGCCAGCAGTCCGGGACAGGGAGTGGAAAAACTGTTTTTT	CASSPGQGVEKLFF	TRBD1	few	TRBJ1-4	TRBV4-2
TGTGCCATCACGGGTACAGGGGGCCCAGATACGCAGTATTTT	CAITGTGGPDTQYF	TRBD1	.	TRBJ2-3	TRBV10-3
TGTGCCAGCAGTGATGGGATTTTATGGGAGTACTTC	CASSDGILWEYF	.	.	TRBJ2-7	TRBV6-1
TGTGCCAGCAGCTTGGGTCCCAGGGGTGGCACTGAAGCTTTCTTT	CASSLGPRGGTEAFF	.	.	TRBJ1-1	TRBV5-6
TGTGCCAGCAGCCAGCCAGTCGACAGACAGGGCGTCACTGAAGCTTTCTTT	CASSQPVDRQGVTEAFF	TRBD1	.	TRBJ1-1	TRBV11-1
TGTGCCATCAGTGAGACTGGACAGCCCTCTGGAAACACCATATATTTT	CAISETGQPSGNTIYF	.	.	TRBJ1-3	TRBV10-3
TGTGCCAGCAGACCCGGGACACGCTACGAGCAGTACTTC	CASRPGTRYEQYF	.	.	TRBJ2-7	TRBV2
TGTGCCAGCAGCAACAGCGGGGGGGTTGCAGATACGCAGTATTTT	CASSNSGGVADTQYF	TRBD2	.	TRBJ2-3	TRBV7-3
TGCAGCGTTGTCGTGTCTGGGTCAGTGACCCAGTACTTC	CSVVVSGSVTQYF	.	.	TRBJ2-5	TRBV29-1
TGCGCCAGCAGCCAGGTATTTGGGGGAACTGAAGCTTTCTTT	CASSQVFGGTEAFF	.	.	TRBJ1-1	TRBV4-1
TGTGCCAGCAGTTACTCTTCGGTCTATGGCTACACCTTC	CASSYSSVYGYTF	.	.	TRBJ1-2	TRBV6-5
TGCGCCAGCAGCCAAGGACTAAGGACTAGCGGGAGGCATAATGAGCAGTTCTTC	CASSQGLRTSGRHNEQFF	TRBD2	.	TRBJ2-1	TRBV4-1
TGTGCCAGCAGCTGGGGGAGTAGCGGGGGCGGTACGCAGTATTTT	CASSWGSSGGGTQYF	TRBD2	few	TRBJ2-3	TRBV5-4
TGTGCCAGCAGCTTTCGGCCGGCCCGGAATCAGCCCCAGCATTTT	CASSFRPARNQPQHF	.	.	TRBJ1-5	TRBV5-8
TGTGCCAGCAGTTTATCCGGCAGGGACCTCTACGAGCAGTACTTC	CASSLSGRDLYEQYF	.	.	TRBJ2-7	TRBV27
TGTGCTAGTGGTTTGGGCGACGGCTACGAGCAGTACTTC	CASGLGDGYEQYF	.	few	TRBJ2-7	TRBV12-5
TGTGCCAGCAGCCCCCGACAGGGGCAGACGAAGAACTATGGCTACACCTTC	CASSPRQGQTKNYGYTF	TRBD1	.	TRBJ1-2	TRBV7-2